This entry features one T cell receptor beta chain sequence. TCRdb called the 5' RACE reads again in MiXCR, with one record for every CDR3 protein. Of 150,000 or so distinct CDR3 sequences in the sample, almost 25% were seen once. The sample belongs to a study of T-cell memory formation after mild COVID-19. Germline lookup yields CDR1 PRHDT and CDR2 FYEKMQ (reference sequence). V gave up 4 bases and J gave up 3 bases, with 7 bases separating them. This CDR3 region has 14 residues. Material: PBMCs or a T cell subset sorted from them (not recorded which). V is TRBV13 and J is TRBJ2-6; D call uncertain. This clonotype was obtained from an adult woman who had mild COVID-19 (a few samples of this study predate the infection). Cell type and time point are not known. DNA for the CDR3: TGTGCCAGCAGCTCCGCTAGTGGGGCCAACGTCCTGACTTTC. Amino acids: CASSSASGANVLTF. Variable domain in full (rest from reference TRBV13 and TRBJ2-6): AAGVIQSPRHLIKEKRETATLKCYPIPRHDTVYWYQQGPGQDPQFLISFYEKMQSDKGSIPDRFSAQQFSDYHSELNMSSLELGDSALYFCASSSASGANVLTFGAGSRLTVL.